Described below is a single TCR beta chain sequence and its context. Its cognate antigen is unknown. V lost 7 bases to trimming and J lost 6 bases, with 7 bases between them. Germline V lookup: CDR1 MRHNA, CDR2 SNTAGT. This CDR3 contains 10 residues. This sample was included in a study of PD-1 blockade in classical Hodgkin lymphoma. Relapse after autologous stem cell transplantation occurred in every patient, and brentuximab vedotin exposure varied. Assay: immunoSEQ multiplex PCR; the TCRdb copy retains only in-frame clones and omits some. The sample gives 35,000 to 50,000 clones, around 75% of which show up once; about 20% is in the top ten. Study-wide points: Nivolumab initiated under 1 year post-ASCT led to patient exclusion.

The chain couples TRBV6-4 to TRBJ2-7; D unresolved. The sequence derives from a human donor with classical Hodgkin lymphoma. The specimen comprised peripheral blood mononuclear cells (PBMCs), sampled at baseline. For the CDR3, the DNA is TGTGCCAGCATTCCTCGCGAGCAGTACTTC. Encoded protein: CASIPREQYF.